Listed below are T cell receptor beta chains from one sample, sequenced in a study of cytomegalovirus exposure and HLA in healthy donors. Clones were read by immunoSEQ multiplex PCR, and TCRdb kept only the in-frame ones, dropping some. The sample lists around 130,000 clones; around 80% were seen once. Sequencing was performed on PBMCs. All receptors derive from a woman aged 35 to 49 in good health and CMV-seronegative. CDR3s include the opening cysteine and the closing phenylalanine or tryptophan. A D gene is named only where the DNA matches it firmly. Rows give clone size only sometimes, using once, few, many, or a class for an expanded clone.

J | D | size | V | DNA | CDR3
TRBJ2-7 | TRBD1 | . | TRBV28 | TGTGCCAGCAGTTTACCCCAAGGACAGGGGGCGGAGGAGCAGTACTTC | CASSLPQGQGAEEQYF
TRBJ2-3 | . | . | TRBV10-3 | TGTGCCATCAGTGATAACCGGGGATCCGGAGATACGCAGTATTTT | CAISDNRGSGDTQYF
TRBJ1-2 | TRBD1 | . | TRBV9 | TGTGCCAGCAGCCCTACAGGGGGCGAGAACTATGGCTACACCTTC | CASSPTGGENYGYTF
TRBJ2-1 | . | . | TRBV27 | TGTGCCAGCACACGAGGGCCAAAACACTACAATGAGCAGTTCTTC | CASTRGPKHYNEQFF
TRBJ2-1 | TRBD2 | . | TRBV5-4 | TGTGCCAGCAGCTGGGGGGTCGGAGCGGGAGACTTCAATGAGCAGTTCTTC | CASSWGVGAGDFNEQFF
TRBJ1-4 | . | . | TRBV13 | TGTGCCAGCAGCTTAGCAGGGGAGGGGTTTGGCGATGAAAAACTGTTTTTT | CASSLAGEGFGDEKLFF
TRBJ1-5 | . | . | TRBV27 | TGTGCCAGCAGTTTAGGAGGCGGGAGCAATCAGCCCCAGCATTTT | CASSLGGGSNQPQHF
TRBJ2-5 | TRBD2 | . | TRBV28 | TGTGCCAGCAGTTTTGGGGGGGGTTGGGAGACCCAGTACTTC | CASSFGGGWETQYF
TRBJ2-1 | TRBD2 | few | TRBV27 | TGTGCCAGCAGTGGGGGGGTTGGGGGGTGGTTCTTC | CASSGGVGGWFF
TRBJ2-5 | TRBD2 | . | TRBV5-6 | TGTGCCAGCAGCTTACTAGCGGGGAGGGATAGAGAGACCCAGTACTTC | CASSLLAGRDRETQYF
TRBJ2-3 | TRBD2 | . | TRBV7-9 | TGTGCCAGCAGCTTAGAGCGGGGGCGCGGCTCAGATACGCAGTATTTT | CASSLERGRGSDTQYF
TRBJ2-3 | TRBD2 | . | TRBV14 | TGTGCCAGCAGCCAAGAGGTTGGGAGGGATTACACAGATACGCAGTATTTT | CASSQEVGRDYTDTQYF
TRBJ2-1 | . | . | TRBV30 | TGTGCCTGGAGTTTTCAGGGGTATTCCTACAATGAGCAGTTCTTC | CAWSFQGYSYNEQFF
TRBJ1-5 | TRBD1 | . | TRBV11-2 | TGTGCCAGCAGCCGCGACAGGGATCAGCCCCAGCATTTT | CASSRDRDQPQHF
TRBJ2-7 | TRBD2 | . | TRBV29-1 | TGCAGCGTTCTTACGACTAGCGGGAGAACGGAGCAGTACTTC | CSVLTTSGRTEQYF
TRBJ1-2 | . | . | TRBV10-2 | TGCGCCACCACGACCACAAACTTAGACAGGATCTATGGCTACACCTTC | CATTTTNLDRIYGYTF
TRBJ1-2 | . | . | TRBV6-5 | TGTGCCAGCAGCCCTGGACTGAGCTATGGCTACACCTTC | CASSPGLSYGYTF
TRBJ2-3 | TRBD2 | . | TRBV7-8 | TGTGCCAGCAGCTTCGGAACCGGGACTAGTCACACAGATACGCAGTATTTT | CASSFGTGTSHTDTQYF
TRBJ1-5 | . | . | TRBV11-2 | TGTGCCAGCAGCTTAGATTCCGCCGGGAACCCATATCAGCCCCAGCATTTT | CASSLDSAGNPYQPQHF
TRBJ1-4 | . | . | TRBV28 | TGTGCCAGCAGCCCAGAAGGGGCGCGGAAACTGTTTTTT | CASSPEGARKLFF
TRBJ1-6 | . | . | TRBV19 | TGTGCCAGTAGTCCCACGGGTAATTCACCCCTCCACTTT | CASSPTGNSPLHF
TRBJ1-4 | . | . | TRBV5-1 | TGCGCCAGCAGCTTGAGTACAGGGAATGAAAAACTGTTTTTT | CASSLSTGNEKLFF
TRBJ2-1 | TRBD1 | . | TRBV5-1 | TGCGCCAGCAGCTTGTCAGGGGGCAATGAGCAGTTCTTC | CASSLSGGNEQFF
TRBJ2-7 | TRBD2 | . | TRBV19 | TGTGCCAGTAGTATCGAACGGCGGGAGGGCCAGAACGAGCAGTACTTC | CASSIERREGQNEQYF
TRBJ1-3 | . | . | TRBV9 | TGTGCCAGCAGCGTAGATGAGGACAATTTCACCATATATTTT | CASSVDEDNFTIYF
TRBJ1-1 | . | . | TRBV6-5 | TGTGCCAGCGGATCAGAGGGACATAAAAACACTGAAGCTTTCTTT | CASGSEGHKNTEAFF
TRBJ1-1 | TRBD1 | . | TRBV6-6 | TGTGCCAGCAATGAGGACAGGGGCATGAACACTGAAGCTTTCTTT | CASNEDRGMNTEAFF
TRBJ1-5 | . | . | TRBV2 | TGTGCCAGCAGGGGGTTGGACAGAAGCAATCAGCCCCAGCATTTT | CASRGLDRSNQPQHF
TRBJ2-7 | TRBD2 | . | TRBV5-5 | TGTGCCAGCAGCCCGGGACTAGCTCAGTACGAGCAGTACTTC | CASSPGLAQYEQYF
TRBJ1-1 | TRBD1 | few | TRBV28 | TGTGCCAGCAGGCCGGGACAGGGTGGAGCTTTCTTT | CASRPGQGGAFF
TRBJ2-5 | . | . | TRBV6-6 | TGTGCCAGCAGTTCCGGGGAGACCCAGTACTTC | CASSSGETQYF
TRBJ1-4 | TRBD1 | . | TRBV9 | TGTGCCAGCAGCCCGGGGACAGCCAATAAGGAAAAACTGTTTTTT | CASSPGTANKEKLFF
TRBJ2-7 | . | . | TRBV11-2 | TGTGCCAGCAGCTTGGAGGGAGTTGACTACGAGCAGTACTTC | CASSLEGVDYEQYF
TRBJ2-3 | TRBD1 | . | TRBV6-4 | TGTGCCAGCAGTGACGGGACAGATTCGGATACGCAGTATTTT | CASSDGTDSDTQYF
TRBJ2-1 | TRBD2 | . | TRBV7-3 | TGTGCCAGCAGCCCGCCGGGACTAGCGGCGAACAATGAGCAGTTCTTC | CASSPPGLAANNEQFF
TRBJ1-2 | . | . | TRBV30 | TGTGCCTGGAGTGTACCGGGGATAGACTATGGCTACACCTTC | CAWSVPGIDYGYTF
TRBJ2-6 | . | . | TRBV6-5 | TGTGCCAGCAGTTTCGGACGGCTCTCTGGGGCCAACGGCCTGACTTTC | CASSFGRLSGANGLTF
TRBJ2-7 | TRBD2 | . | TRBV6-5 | TGTGCCAGCAGTTATCTAGCGGGCTACGAGCAGTACTTC | CASSYLAGYEQYF
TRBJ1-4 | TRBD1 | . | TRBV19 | TGTGCCAGTACCACAGGGGGAAGAGCAACTAATGAAAAACTGTTTTTT | CASTTGGRATNEKLFF
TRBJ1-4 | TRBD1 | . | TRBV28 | TGTGCCAGCAGTTCCCCAACGGGACAGGGTAATGAAAAACTGTTTTTT | CASSSPTGQGNEKLFF
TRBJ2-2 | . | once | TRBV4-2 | TGTGCCAGCAGCCAAGATGAGGGCGGGGAGCTGTTTTTT | CASSQDEGGELFF
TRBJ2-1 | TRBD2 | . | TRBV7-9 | TGTGCCAGCAGCGCGGGAGCCTACAATGAGCAGTTCTTC | CASSAGAYNEQFF
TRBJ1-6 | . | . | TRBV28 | TGTGCCTCGGCCTTGGGGGGGAATTCACCCCTCCACTTT | CASALGGNSPLHF
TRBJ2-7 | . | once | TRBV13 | TGTGCCAGCAGCTCGGGGGGCAGAGAATACGAGCAGTACTTC | CASSSGGREYEQYF
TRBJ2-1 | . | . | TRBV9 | TGTGCCAGCAGCGTAGGCACGAGCTCCTACAATGAGCAGTTCTTC | CASSVGTSSYNEQFF
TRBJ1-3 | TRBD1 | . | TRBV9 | TGTGCCAGCGGGGGGACAGGGGCTGGAAACACCATATATTTT | CASGGTGAGNTIYF
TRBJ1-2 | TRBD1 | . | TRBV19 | TGTGCCAGTCACCAGCCGGGACAGGGCTTCAATGGCTACACCTTC | CASHQPGQGFNGYTF
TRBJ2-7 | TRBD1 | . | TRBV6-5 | TGTGCCAGTTGGGACAGAGCCTACGAGCAGTACTTC | CASWDRAYEQYF
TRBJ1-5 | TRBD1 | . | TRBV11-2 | TGTGCCAGCAGCTTGGGGACAGGGAGACTCAATCAGCCCCAGCATTTT | CASSLGTGRLNQPQHF
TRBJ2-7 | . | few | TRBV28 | TGTGCCAGCAGTACTAACATCCTTCCGAGCTCCTACGAGCAGTACTTC | CASSTNILPSSYEQYF
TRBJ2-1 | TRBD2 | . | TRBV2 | TGTGCCAGCAGTGAAGCGCTTCGTAGCGGGAGGGCTTTGGATGAGCAGTTCTTC | CASSEALRSGRALDEQFF